The 22 T cell receptor beta chains listed next were all sequenced from one sample in a study of PD-1 blockade in classical Hodgkin lymphoma. Some clones are missing from TCRdb's copy, which holds only in-frame ones; the method was immunoSEQ multiplex PCR. Of tens of thousands of clones listed, 80% to 95% are singletons. Described time point: cycle 4 day 1 (C4D1), after less than 7 weeks of nivolumab. In every patient, relapse followed autologous stem cell transplantation, while exposure to brentuximab vedotin differed. Magnetic negative selection was used to purify CD4+ T cells from thawed PBMCs. Sequencing was performed on CD4+ T cells from blood, taken before the fourth cycle of nivolumab. The receptors derive from a human donor with classical Hodgkin lymphoma.

The rearrangement uses TRBV5-4 and TRBJ2-1, with TRBD2 matching over 10 bases. The length of the CDR3 is 16 residues. Looked up from germline, CDR1 is SGHNT and CDR2 is YYREEE (reference sequence). V lost 4 bases, J lost 5 bases, and 9 bases stayed unmatched. DNA for the CDR3: TGTGCCAGCAGCCCCGAACTAGCGGGGCCCCACAATGAGCAGTTCTTC. Translated, it gives CASSPELAGPHNEQFF.

The chain has TRBV27 and TRBJ2-3; TRBD1 is a possible D gene (7 bases). This CDR3 spans 16 amino acids. CDR1 and CDR2 (germline): MNHEY, SMNVEV (reference sequence). Trimming stripped 5 bases from V and 3 bases from J, with 18 bases between. The CDR3 is CASSTGQGGVTDTQYF. The CDR3 coding sequence is TGTGCCAGCAGTACGGGGCAGGGGGGAGTAACAGATACGCAGTATTTT.

V and J are TRBV2 and TRBJ1-5; D call uncertain. This CDR3 is 13 amino acids long. V was clipped by 7 bases and J by 2 bases, with 9 bases between them. The germline gives CDR1 SNHLY, CDR2 FYNNEI. In nucleotides, the CDR3 is TGTGCCAGCACCCTTGAGGGCAATCAGCCCCAGCATTTT. Translated: CASTLEGNQPQHF.

The CDR3 DNA is TGTGCCTGGAGATTGAGCGGGAATTCCAATGAGCAGTTCTTC. It encodes CAWRLSGNSNEQFF. The gene calls are TRBV30 and TRBJ2-1; 7 positions match TRBD2. Germline loops: CDR1 GTSNPN, CDR2 SVGIG (reference sequence). V shed 3 bases, J shed 6 bases, and the junction held 8 bases outside the gene matches. CDR3 size: 14 residues. Supplemented by reference TRBV30 and TRBJ2-1, the full variable domain reads SQTIHQWPATLVQPVGSPLSLECTVEGTSNPNLYWYRQAAGRGLQLLFYSVGIGQISSEVPQNLSASRPQDRQFILSSKKLLLSDSGFYLCAWRLSGNSNEQFFGPGTRLTVL.

The V call is TRBV19, the J call TRBJ2-1; D gene unclear. CDR1 is LNHDA, CDR2 SQIVND, per germline (reference sequence). Trimming took 8 bases from V and 5 from J, leaving 13 bases between them. This CDR3 is built from 13 residues. CDR3 sequence: CASRWGGNNEQFF. DNA for the CDR3: TGTGCCAGTCGGTGGGGTGGGAACAATGAGCAGTTCTTC.

The chain has TRBV6-5 and TRBJ1-2; 9 nucleotides line up with TRBD1. The CDR3 length is 14 residues. The germline gives CDR1 MNHEY, CDR2 SVGAGI. Losses at the gene ends were 5 bases for V and 8 bases for J; bases not matched to a gene: 9. The CDR3 DNA reads as TGTGCCAGCAGTCGCTTAGGGACAGGGTCCGGCTACACCTTC. It specifies CASSRLGTGSGYTF.

The genes are TRBV19 and TRBJ1-5, with 8 bases identical to TRBD1. The CDR3 is 14 residues long. Germline loops: CDR1 LNHDA, CDR2 SQIVND (reference sequence). The trim removed 5 bases at V and 4 bases at J, leaving 4 bases unmatched. CDR3 in DNA: TGTGCCAGTAGTCCGACAGGGGATAATCAGCCCCAGCATTTT. Its translation: CASSPTGDNQPQHF.

The genes are TRBV30 and TRBJ1-1; D is uncertain. V gave up 1 base and J gave up 2 bases, with 8 bases separating them. The CDR3 runs 13 residues. Germline CDR1 GTSNPN, CDR2 SVGIG (reference sequence). CDR3 sequence (DNA): TGTGCCTGGAGTGGATGGGAAAACACTGAAGCTTTCTTT. Translated, it gives CAWSGWENTEAFF. Together with reference TRBV30 and TRBJ1-1, the CDR3 gives the full variable domain: SQTIHQWPATLVQPVGSPLSLECTVEGTSNPNLYWYRQAAGRGLQLLFYSVGIGQISSEVPQNLSASRPQDRQFILSSKKLLLSDSGFYLCAWSGWENTEAFFGQGTRLTVV.

The CDR3 sequence is CASGFSPASEKNIQYF. The DNA of the CDR3 is TGTGCCAGCGGGTTCAGCCCAGCTAGTGAGAAAAACATTCAGTACTTC. This rearrangement joins TRBV7-2 to TRBJ2-4, with D unresolved. The CDR3 is 16 residues long. V lost 8 bases to trimming and J lost 4 bases, with 21 bases between them. CDR1 is SGHTA and CDR2 is FQGNSA in the germline V gene.

CDR3 in amino acids: CASSLRDRGPEQYF. CDR3 sequence (DNA): TGTGCCAGCAGCCTCAGGGACAGGGGGCCTGAGCAGTACTTC. This sequence joins TRBV7-9 and TRBJ2-7, with 12 bases identical to TRBD1. Germline CDR1 is SEHNR and CDR2 is FQNEAQ (reference sequence). With 5 bases clipped from V and 7 bases from J, the junction kept 6 bases outside the gene matches. The CDR3 contains 14 residues.

The V call is TRBV7-9, the J call TRBJ1-1; 8 nucleotides align to TRBD1. Germline V lookup: CDR1 SEHNR, CDR2 FQNEAQ (reference sequence). Unmatched junction bases numbered 9, after V lost 3 bases and J lost 0 bases. The CDR3 is made up of 17 amino acids. The CDR3 DNA reads as TGTGCCAGCAGCTTTCAACAGGGGGGCCCTATGAACACTGAAGCTTTCTTT. It encodes CASSFQQGGPMNTEAFF.

The J gene is TRBJ2-7, the V gene TRBV6-5; unclear D gene. CDR1 is MNHEY, CDR2 SVGAGI, per germline. This CDR3 region has 13 residues. V was shortened by 7 bases and J by 0 bases, with 10 bases between the two germline ends. This CDR3 reads CASKAEFSYEQYF. The CDR3 DNA is TGTGCCAGCAAGGCGGAGTTCTCCTACGAGCAGTACTTC.

This chain connects TRBV19 to TRBJ2-3; tentatively, D is TRBD1 (6 bases). Germline-derived CDR1 and CDR2 are LNHDA and SQIVND (reference sequence). V lost 5 bases, J lost 1 base, and 16 bases lay in between. The CDR3 has 16 amino acids. CDR3 residues: CASSPHRVIGTDTQYF. Here the CDR3 DNA reads TGTGCCAGTAGTCCCCACAGGGTTATCGGCACAGATACGCAGTATTTT.

V usage is TRBV18 and J usage is TRBJ1-5; D uncertain. V was cut by 2 bases and J by 1 base, with 6 bases left in between. Germline loops: CDR1 KGHSH, CDR2 LQKENI. CDR3 length equals 14 residues. CDR3 nucleotide sequence: TGTGCCAGCTCACCAAGTGGAAGCAATCAGCCCCAGCATTTT. Translation: CASSPSGSNQPQHF.

The genes are TRBV21-1 and TRBJ2-3; TRBD2 is taken as the D call from the table, unchecked against the DNA. TRBV21-1 has pseudogene status. This CDR3 is built from 17 residues. CDR3 in amino acids: CASSPSLSSARADTQYF. The CDR3 region has the DNA TGTGCCAGCAGCCCGTCTCTTTCTAGCGCGCGGGCAGATACGCAGTATTTT.

The chain has TRBV7-9 and TRBJ2-7; the match to TRBD2 covers 8 bases. Germline loops: CDR1 SEHNR, CDR2 FQNEAQ (reference sequence). The CDR3 runs 19 residues. Unmatched junction bases numbered 18, after V lost 5 bases and J lost 0 bases. The chain's CDR3 is CASSPNPTSGAASSYEQYF. In DNA form, the CDR3 reads TGTGCCAGCAGCCCAAACCCAACTAGCGGAGCTGCCTCCTCCTACGAGCAGTACTTC.

The V gene is TRBV2, the J gene TRBJ2-7; maybe TRBD2 (6 bases). This CDR3 has 12 amino acids. V shed 9 bases and J shed 4 bases, with 13 bases lying between them. Germline lookup yields CDR1 SNHLY and CDR2 FYNNEI. The CDR3 region is CASSSSGYEQYF. CDR3 sequence (DNA): TGTGCCAGTAGCAGTAGCGGATACGAGCAGTACTTC.

This rearrangement joins TRBV28 to TRBJ2-7; D uncertain. V was pared by 7 bases and J by 5 bases, with 18 bases between. Per germline, CDR1 MDHEN and CDR2 SYDVKM. The CDR3 length is 14 residues. CDR3: CASTDMVMVNEQYF. In DNA, the CDR3 is TGTGCCAGCACCGACATGGTGATGGTAAACGAGCAGTACTTC.

CDR3 coding DNA: TGCGCCAGCAGCTTCGTTAGACAGGGGGCTTATGAAAAACTGTTTTTT. Its protein product is CASSFVRQGAYEKLFF. J is TRBJ1-4 and V is TRBV5-1; TRBD1 matches 10 bases. Germline V gene sequence: CDR1 SGHRS, CDR2 YFSETQ. J gave up 6 bases and V 2 bases, and 7 bases lay outside the gene matches. This CDR3 spans 16 amino acids.

The chain carries TRBV6-1 and TRBJ2-1, with TRBD1 matching over 10 bases. CDR3 length: 16 residues. CDR1 MNHNS and CDR2 SASEGT come from the germline V gene. With V trimmed by 4 bases and J by 1 base, 4 bases remained unmatched. The CDR3 DNA reads TGTGCCAGCAGTGGGGGACAGGGGCTATCCTACAATGAGCAGTTCTTC. Translation gives CASSGGQGLSYNEQFF.

The chain employs TRBV28 and TRBJ2-1; D gene ambiguous. CDR3 length equals 14 residues. CDR1 and CDR2 (germline): MDHEN, SYDVKM. Trimming took 2 bases from V and 2 from J, leaving 7 bases between them. The CDR3 here is CASSLQSPYNEQFF. CDR3 bases: TGTGCCAGCAGTTTACAAAGCCCCTACAATGAGCAGTTCTTC.

V gene TRBV9 combines with J gene TRBJ2-1; 12 bases align to TRBD2. CDR3 length: 16 amino acids. V lost 3 bases to trimming and J lost 6 bases; unmatched junction nucleotides: 7. The V gene's germline CDR1 is SGDLS and CDR2 YYNGEE. Here the CDR3 DNA reads TGTGCCAGCAGCGGGGGGACTAGCGGGTTTATCAATGAGCAGTTCTTC. Protein sequence: CASSGGTSGFINEQFF.